These T cell receptor beta chains were read from a single sample in a study of regulatory T cells in long-lasting Graves disease. TCRdb reanalysed the multiplex PCR reads using MiXCR and keeps one entry per CDR3 protein. This sample has some 250,000 distinct CDR3 sequences, with around 19% found just once. The same specimen was also included in a second study, on T cells in Graves' hyperthyroidism and ophthalmopathy.

Sequenced material: peripheral blood mononuclear cells (PBMCs), taken at new diagnosis, from a patient treated with antithyroid drugs. The receptors derive from a woman in her thirties with Graves disease. Each CDR3 is given with its conserved first and last residue. The D gene is left open where the match is weak. Rows give clone size only sometimes, using once, few, many, or a class for an expanded clone.

d_call: NA; clone_size: many; v_call: TRBV6-1; j_call: TRBJ1-1; cdr3_aa: CASSEADVGNPEAFF; cdr3_nt: TGTGCCAGCAGTGAAGCAGACGTGGGGAATCCAGAAGCTTTCTTT
d_call: NA; clone_size: many; v_call: TRBV10-3; j_call: TRBJ1-1; cdr3_aa: CAIGAGQGTMNTEAFF; cdr3_nt: TGTGCCATCGGAGCGGGGCAGGGAACAATGAACACTGAAGCTTTCTTT
d_call: NA; clone_size: many; v_call: TRBV15; j_call: TRBJ2-5; cdr3_aa: CATSRGLFGFQETQYF; cdr3_nt: TGTGCCACCAGCAGAGGATTGTTTGGGTTCCAAGAGACCCAGTACTTC
d_call: NA; clone_size: many; v_call: TRBV6-5; j_call: TRBJ1-6; cdr3_aa: CASSYSLGVDNSPLHF; cdr3_nt: TGTGCCAGCAGTTACTCGTTGGGGGTGGATAATTCACCCCTCCACTTT
d_call: NA; clone_size: NA; v_call: TRBV7-2; j_call: TRBJ1-4; cdr3_aa: CASRNSGGPDEKLFF; cdr3_nt: TGTGCCAGCAGAAATAGCGGGGGGCCGGATGAAAAACTGTTTTTT
d_call: TRBD2; clone_size: few; v_call: TRBV24-1; j_call: TRBJ2-3; cdr3_aa: CATGAGGADTQYF; cdr3_nt: TGTGCCACCGGGGCGGGGGGCGCAGATACGCAGTATTTT
d_call: NA; clone_size: many; v_call: TRBV6-1; j_call: TRBJ2-6; cdr3_aa: CASSPKISRSHVLTF; cdr3_nt: TGTGCCAGCAGTCCGAAGATTTCTCGTAGCCACGTCCTGACTTTC
d_call: TRBD2; clone_size: many; v_call: TRBV12-3/TRBV12-4; j_call: TRBJ2-5; cdr3_aa: CASSPRQSGGGETQYF; cdr3_nt: TGTGCCAGCAGCCCTAGGCAGAGCGGGGGGGGAGAGACCCAGTACTTC
d_call: NA; clone_size: many; v_call: TRBV20-1; j_call: TRBJ2-3; cdr3_aa: CSASIHAASSTDTQYF; cdr3_nt: TGCAGTGCTAGTATTCACGCGGCATCTAGCACAGATACGCAGTATTTT
d_call: TRBD1; clone_size: many; v_call: TRBV5-1; j_call: TRBJ2-7; cdr3_aa: CASSSDRGPLYEQYF; cdr3_nt: TGCGCCAGCAGCTCTGACAGGGGGCCGCTCTACGAGCAGTACTTC
d_call: NA; clone_size: NA; v_call: TRBV2; j_call: TRBJ2-3; cdr3_aa: CASSEGRGTDTQYF; cdr3_nt: TGTGCCAGCAGTGAGGGAAGGGGCACAGATACGCAGTATTTT
d_call: NA; clone_size: once; v_call: TRBV18; j_call: TRBJ2-5; cdr3_aa: CASSQGVAQETQYF; cdr3_nt: TGTGCCAGCTCACAGGGAGTAGCCCAAGAGACCCAGTACTTC
d_call: NA; clone_size: many; v_call: TRBV15; j_call: TRBJ1-5; cdr3_aa: CATSRDGERDQPQHF; cdr3_nt: TGTGCCACCAGCAGAGACGGGGAGAGGGACCAGCCCCAGCATTTT
d_call: TRBD2; clone_size: many; v_call: TRBV7-9; j_call: TRBJ2-1; cdr3_aa: CASSPQTSGPYNEQFF; cdr3_nt: TGTGCCAGCAGCCCTCAAACTAGCGGACCCTACAATGAGCAGTTCTTC
d_call: NA; clone_size: many; v_call: TRBV2; j_call: TRBJ1-5; cdr3_aa: CASSDGDLWKPQHF; cdr3_nt: TGTGCCAGCAGTGATGGGGATCTTTGGAAGCCCCAGCATTTT
d_call: TRBD1; clone_size: many; v_call: TRBV29-1; j_call: TRBJ1-2; cdr3_aa: CSALTGEGGYTF; cdr3_nt: TGCAGCGCCCTGACAGGGGAGGGTGGCTACACCTTC
d_call: TRBD1; clone_size: many; v_call: TRBV13; j_call: TRBJ1-2; cdr3_aa: CASSWTGLNYGYTF; cdr3_nt: TGTGCCAGCAGCTGGACAGGCCTTAACTATGGCTACACCTTC
d_call: TRBD2; clone_size: many; v_call: TRBV5-1; j_call: TRBJ2-6; cdr3_aa: CASSLGGSGANVLTF; cdr3_nt: TGTGCCAGCAGTTTGGGGGGGTCCGGGGCCAACGTCCTGACTTTC
d_call: TRBD1; clone_size: many; v_call: TRBV5-1; j_call: TRBJ2-7; cdr3_aa: CASSFDAGTGAEQYF; cdr3_nt: TGCGCCAGCAGCTTTGATGCTGGGACAGGGGCCGAGCAGTACTTC
d_call: NA; clone_size: many; v_call: TRBV5-8; j_call: TRBJ1-1; cdr3_aa: CASRWPPGTEAFF; cdr3_nt: TGTGCCAGCAGATGGCCTCCGGGGACTGAAGCTTTCTTT
d_call: NA; clone_size: many; v_call: TRBV5-6; j_call: TRBJ1-2; cdr3_aa: CASSLGTTGAVYTF; cdr3_nt: TGTGCCAGCAGCTTGGGGACGACGGGGGCGGTCTACACCTTC
d_call: NA; clone_size: many; v_call: TRBV4-1; j_call: TRBJ1-1; cdr3_aa: CASSQARGGTEAFF; cdr3_nt: TGCGCCAGCAGCCAAGCTCGGGGGGGCACTGAAGCTTTCTTT
d_call: NA; clone_size: many; v_call: TRBV6-1; j_call: TRBJ1-1; cdr3_aa: CASRGKVGGNTEAFF; cdr3_nt: TGTGCCAGCAGGGGCAAGGTTGGGGGGAACACTGAAGCTTTCTTT
d_call: NA; clone_size: many; v_call: TRBV24-1; j_call: TRBJ1-1; cdr3_aa: CATMNGGGTEAFF; cdr3_nt: TGTGCCACCATGAACGGCGGCGGGACTGAAGCTTTCTTT
d_call: NA; clone_size: NA; v_call: TRBV12-3/TRBV12-4; j_call: TRBJ1-5; cdr3_aa: CASSLRGERQPQHF; cdr3_nt: TGTGCCAGCAGTTTACGGGGGGAGAGACAGCCCCAGCATTTT
d_call: NA; clone_size: NA; v_call: TRBV19; j_call: TRBJ1-3; cdr3_aa: CASARVTTGNTIYF; cdr3_nt: TGTGCCAGCGCCAGGGTGACAACTGGAAACACCATATATTTT
d_call: TRBD2; clone_size: NA; v_call: TRBV9; j_call: TRBJ2-5; cdr3_aa: CASSVNTGGLETQYF; cdr3_nt: TGTGCCAGCAGCGTGAATACGGGGGGGCTTGAGACCCAGTACTTC
d_call: TRBD1; clone_size: many; v_call: TRBV11-2; j_call: TRBJ2-7; cdr3_aa: CASSLGRGLHEQYF; cdr3_nt: TGTGCCAGCAGCTTAGGCAGGGGGCTCCATGAGCAGTACTTC
d_call: NA; clone_size: many; v_call: TRBV12-3/TRBV12-4; j_call: TRBJ2-7; cdr3_aa: CASSFAGQPEQYF; cdr3_nt: TGTGCCAGCAGTTTTGCGGGCCAGCCCGAGCAGTACTTC
d_call: NA; clone_size: once; v_call: TRBV5-6; j_call: TRBJ1-3; cdr3_aa: CASSHSTGGGNGNTIYF; cdr3_nt: TGTGCCAGCAGCCACTCTACGGGGGGAGGGAACGGAAACACCATATATTTT
d_call: TRBD2; clone_size: many; v_call: TRBV4-1; j_call: TRBJ2-3; cdr3_aa: CASSQERLANTDTQYF; cdr3_nt: TGCGCCAGCAGCCAAGAGCGACTAGCCAACACAGATACGCAGTATTTT
d_call: NA; clone_size: many; v_call: TRBV6-1; j_call: TRBJ1-1; cdr3_aa: CASRTALNTEAFF; cdr3_nt: TGTGCCAGCAGAACAGCCCTGAACACTGAAGCTTTCTTT
d_call: TRBD1; clone_size: few; v_call: TRBV7-8; j_call: TRBJ1-3; cdr3_aa: CASSLARGPLSGNAIYF; cdr3_nt: TGTGCCAGCAGCTTAGCCAGGGGGCCCCTGTCTGGGAACGCCATATATTTT
d_call: TRBD2; clone_size: many; v_call: TRBV20-1; j_call: TRBJ2-1; cdr3_aa: CSADGASGGVYEQFF; cdr3_nt: TGCAGTGCTGACGGGGCTAGCGGGGGGGTTTATGAGCAGTTCTTC
d_call: NA; clone_size: NA; v_call: TRBV11-1; j_call: TRBJ1-2; cdr3_aa: CASNPARAVSNYGYTF; cdr3_nt: TGTGCCAGCAACCCCGCCCGGGCGGTCAGTAACTATGGCTACACCTTC
d_call: NA; clone_size: many; v_call: TRBV6-2/TRBV6-3; j_call: TRBJ2-3; cdr3_aa: CASSRSGYTDTQYF; cdr3_nt: TGTGCCAGCTCGAGATCGGGGTACACAGATACGCAGTATTTT
d_call: NA; clone_size: NA; v_call: TRBV4-1; j_call: TRBJ1-2; cdr3_aa: CASSSPERVPGYGYTF; cdr3_nt: TGCGCCAGCAGCTCCCCTGAAAGGGTCCCGGGCTATGGCTACACCTTC
d_call: TRBD1; clone_size: NA; v_call: TRBV20-1; j_call: TRBJ1-1; cdr3_aa: CSARDVAGGTEAFF; cdr3_nt: TGCAGTGCTAGAGATGTGGCAGGGGGCACTGAAGCTTTCTTT
d_call: TRBD1; clone_size: many; v_call: TRBV2; j_call: TRBJ2-2; cdr3_aa: CAVRTGLNTGELFF; cdr3_nt: TGTGCCGTCCGGACAGGCTTAAACACCGGGGAGCTGTTTTTT
d_call: TRBD1; clone_size: NA; v_call: TRBV6-1; j_call: TRBJ2-5; cdr3_aa: CASSGLPGQATFSLQETQYF; cdr3_nt: TGTGCCAGCAGTGGCCTGCCGGGACAGGCGACTTTTAGTTTACAAGAGACCCAGTACTTC
d_call: TRBD2; clone_size: many; v_call: TRBV6-1; j_call: TRBJ2-2; cdr3_aa: CASSQGLAYTGELFF; cdr3_nt: TGTGCCAGCAGTCAGGGACTAGCTTACACCGGGGAGCTGTTTTTT
d_call: NA; clone_size: many; v_call: TRBV20-1; j_call: TRBJ2-1; cdr3_aa: CSADQRDEQFF; cdr3_nt: TGCAGTGCTGACCAGAGGGATGAGCAGTTCTTC
d_call: NA; clone_size: many; v_call: TRBV13; j_call: TRBJ2-7; cdr3_aa: CATERASYEQYF; cdr3_nt: TGTGCCACCGAGAGGGCCTCGTACGAGCAGTACTTC
d_call: NA; clone_size: NA; v_call: TRBV19; j_call: TRBJ2-3; cdr3_aa: CASSGLEGWDTQYF; cdr3_nt: TGTGCCAGTAGTGGTCTGGAGGGGTGGGATACGCAGTATTTT